These 3 T cell receptor beta chains originate from one sample sequenced in a study of blood T cell repertoires in COVID-19. Clones were sequenced by immunoSEQ multiplex PCR, and TCRdb holds only the in-frame ones, with some missing. The sample records approximately 200,000 clones, 85% to 90% being singletons. The sequencing sample was made of PBMCs or T cells enriched from blood (not recorded which). The source of these receptors is a man aged 25 to 40 who had recovered from COVID-19.

The chain uses TRBV2 and TRBJ2-7, with D possibly TRBD2 on 6 matching bases. The germline V and J ends were trimmed by 6 bases and 5 bases, with 17 bases remaining between them. The CDR3 spans 14 residues. Per germline, CDR1 SNHLY and CDR2 FYNNEI. The CDR3 bases are TGTGCCAGCAGGGTCTCGACTAGGGGAGACGAGCAGTACTTC. Its translation is CASRVSTRGDEQYF.

This chain uses TRBV4-3 with TRBJ2-3; TRBD2 agrees at 8 bases. CDR1 and CDR2 (germline): LGHNA, YSLEER. The ends lost 0 bases at V and 1 base at J; junction bases unmatched: 6. This CDR3 has 17 amino acids. CDR3 bases: TGCGCCAGCAGCCAAGAGCCCCGAGCGGGGGGCACAGATACGCAGTATTTT. Residues: CASSQEPRAGGTDTQYF.

The chain carries TRBV7-9 and TRBJ1-1, with D hard to call. CDR1 SEHNR and CDR2 FQNEAQ come from the germline V gene (reference sequence). Trimming took off 6 bases at V and 0 bases at J, with 14 bases between the two ends. The CDR3 consists of 15 residues. The chain's CDR3 is CASSPGNPVNTEAFF. For the CDR3, the DNA is TGTGCCAGCAGTCCCGGGAACCCGGTGAACACTGAAGCTTTCTTT.